The 15 T cell receptor beta chains below all came from one sample that was sequenced in a study of OX40 agonist ivuxolimab in advanced cancers. Repertoires were generated with immunoSEQ multiplex PCR, while TCRdb's copy carries only in-frame clones and drops some. The table includes around 87,000 clones, 85% to 95% detected once. The sequencing used CD4+ or CD8+ T cells sorted from blood, collected in a trial of the OX40 agonist ivuxolimab. These receptors were taken from an adult with an advanced solid tumor such as melanoma, head and neck, liver or kidney cancer.

The genes are TRBV27 and TRBJ2-5; 10 positions agree with TRBD1. The ends lost 5 bases at V and 5 bases at J; junction bases unmatched: 8. This CDR3 is 15 amino acids long. In germline, CDR1 is MNHEY, CDR2 SMNVEV (reference sequence). The CDR3 here is CASSIRTGGKETQYF. CDR3 sequence (DNA): TGTGCCAGCAGTATAAGGACAGGGGGGAAGGAGACCCAGTACTTC.

The gene calls are TRBV7-9 and TRBJ2-2; D remains ambiguous. The germline V and J ends were trimmed by 7 bases and 4 bases, with 7 bases remaining between them. The CDR3 loop spans 12 amino acids. Germline V lookup: CDR1 SEHNR, CDR2 FQNEAQ (reference sequence). In nucleotides, the CDR3 is TGTGCCAGCACCCTAGTCACCGGGGAGCTGTTTTTT. Protein: CASTLVTGELFF.

This clone was observed a single time. CDR3 region: CASSVQGLGYEQYF. The DNA of the CDR3 is TGTGCCAGCAGCGTACAGGGGTTGGGATACGAGCAGTACTTC. V is TRBV9 and J is TRBJ2-7; tentatively, D is TRBD1 (6 bases). Germline values: CDR1 SGDLS, CDR2 YYNGEE. Trimming took 1 base from V and 4 from J, leaving 12 bases between them. The CDR3 consists of 14 residues.

The chain employs TRBV30 and TRBJ2-2; D gene ambiguous. In germline, CDR1 is GTSNPN, CDR2 SVGIG (reference sequence). The V end was cut by 3 bases, the J end by 1 base, with 3 bases between. The CDR3 is made up of 12 amino acids. This CDR3 is CAWRKNTGELFF. CDR3 nucleotides: TGTGCCTGGAGGAAGAACACCGGGGAGCTGTTTTTT.

The chain links TRBV5-6 to TRBJ2-7, with TRBD2 matching 10 bases. The CDR3 is 14 residues long. CDR1 SGHDT and CDR2 YYEEEE come from the germline V gene. Unmatched junction bases numbered 4, after V lost 4 bases and J lost 3 bases. CDR3 sequence: CASSEGTSDYEQYF. The CDR3 nucleotides are TGTGCCAGCAGCGAGGGGACTAGCGACTACGAGCAGTACTTC.

The chain combines TRBV27 with TRBJ2-1; 14 nucleotides line up with TRBD2. V lost 5 bases, J lost 6 bases, and 3 bases stayed unmatched. The CDR3 is 15 amino acids. CDR1 and CDR2 (germline): MNHEY, SMNVEV (reference sequence). The CDR3 is CASSPGTSGSNEQFF. For the CDR3, the DNA is TGTGCCAGCAGTCCCGGGACTAGCGGGAGCAATGAGCAGTTCTTC.

This rearrangement joins TRBV13 to TRBJ1-5; perhaps TRBD1 as D (5 bases). The germline V gene has CDR1 PRHDT and CDR2 FYEKMQ (reference sequence). The CDR3 is made up of 12 amino acids. Trimming took 4 bases from V and 7 from J, leaving 8 bases between them. CDR3 sequence (DNA): TGTGCCAGCAGCTCCAGGGCGCAGCCCCAGCATTTT. Protein sequence: CASSSRAQPQHF.

This chain joins TRBV12-5 and TRBJ1-4; D is unclear. The CDR3 loop spans 15 amino acids. Trimming cost V 3 bases and J 0 bases, with 8 bases left between them. Per the germline V gene, CDR1 is LGHNT and CDR2 is FRNRAP. The CDR3 sequence is CASGLAVATNEKLFF. Here the CDR3 DNA reads TGTGCTAGTGGTTTAGCGGTTGCAACTAATGAAAAACTGTTTTTT.

The V and J genes are TRBV6-5 and TRBJ2-2, with 8 bases that match TRBD1. Germline lookup yields CDR1 MNHEY and CDR2 SVGAGI. The V segment lost 2 bases and the J segment 7 bases; nucleotides outside the gene matches: 6. The CDR3 runs to 15 residues. The CDR3 protein is CASSYADRANGELFF. Here the CDR3 DNA reads TGTGCCAGCAGTTACGCGGACAGGGCGAACGGGGAGCTGTTTTTT.

The chain couples TRBV5-1 to TRBJ1-2, with TRBD1 as a possible D gene (6 bases). Trimming cost V 0 bases and J 8 bases, with 8 bases left between them. Germline lookup yields CDR1 SGHRS and CDR2 YFSETQ. The CDR3 length is 12 residues. The CDR3 bases are TGCGCCAGCAGCTTGGAGGGGGTCGGCTACACCTTC. It specifies CASSLEGVGYTF.

The chain links TRBV19 to TRBJ2-7; 9 nucleotides agree with TRBD1. The J segment lost 6 bases and the V segment lost 2 bases, leaving 14 bases of the junction unmatched. Per the germline V gene, CDR1 is LNHDA and CDR2 is SQIVND (reference sequence). The CDR3 runs to 17 residues. The CDR3: CASSITGTGGASSEQYF. For the CDR3, the DNA is TGTGCCAGTAGTATAACTGGCACAGGGGGCGCGAGTAGCGAGCAGTACTTC. Variable domain in full (rest from reference TRBV19 and TRBJ2-7): DGGITQSPKYLFRKEGQNVTLSCEQNLNHDAMYWYRQDPGQGLRLIYYSQIVNDFQKGDIAEGYSVSREKKESFPLTVTSAQKNPTAFYLCASSITGTGGASSEQYFGPGTRLTVT.

This clone was seen just once. The V call is TRBV28, the J call TRBJ1-3, with 7 nucleotides matching TRBD1. This CDR3 has 14 amino acids. The V gene end was trimmed by 6 bases and the J gene end by 4 bases; junction bases not matched to a gene: 6. CDR1 and CDR2 from the germline V gene are MDHEN and SYDVKM. CDR3 nucleotide sequence: TGTGCCAGCAGCCTGACAGGGTTAGGAAACACCATATATTTT. It is translated as CASSLTGLGNTIYF.

The CDR3 region is CASGSGGVGNQPQHF. The CDR3, as DNA: TGTGCTAGTGGTTCGGGGGGAGTTGGCAATCAGCCCCAGCATTTT. The chain joins TRBV12-5 to TRBJ1-5, with D perhaps TRBD1 (5 bases). In germline, CDR1 is LGHNT, CDR2 FRNRAP. This CDR3 spans 15 amino acids. V was shortened by 4 bases and J by 2 bases, with 12 bases between the two germline ends.

The V gene is TRBV6-5, the J gene TRBJ2-7; 7 bases align to TRBD1. Per the germline V gene, CDR1 is MNHEY and CDR2 is SVGAGI. The CDR3 is 15 amino acids. The V gene end was trimmed by 6 bases and the J gene end by 2 bases; junction bases not matched to a gene: 10. CDR3 bases: TGTGCCAGCAGCTGGGCAGGGGGAATAGCCTACGAGCAGTACTTC. Protein product: CASSWAGGIAYEQYF.

This rearrangement joins TRBV7-9 to TRBJ1-3; no definite D call. The CDR3 length is 14 residues. Germline V gives CDR1 SEHNR, CDR2 FQNEAQ (reference sequence). This CDR3 reads CATELKEPGNTIYF. The DNA of the CDR3 is TGTGCAACCGAGCTTAAGGAACCGGGAAACACCATATATTTT.